These T cell receptor beta chains were read from a single sample in a study of cytomegalovirus exposure and HLA in healthy donors. Sequencing was performed with immunoSEQ multiplex PCR; in TCRdb, only in-frame clones are kept and a portion is missing. There are around 200,000 clones in the sample; 84% occur only once, and about 2.6% lies in the top ten. The sequenced sample was PBMCs. The origin of the receptors is a woman aged 45-59 years in good health and CMV-seropositive. Each CDR3 is given with its conserved first and last residue. A D gene is named only where the DNA matches it firmly. Clone size is not always given. Where it is, it says once, few, many or a class for expanded clones.

TRBD1,TRBV28,TRBJ1-2,-,TGTGCCAGCAGTAACGGGGGACAGCTTCTTTATGGCTACACCTTC,CASSNGGQLLYGYTF
-,TRBV19,TRBJ2-7,-,TGTGCCAGTAGTATTCTCGGGTTGACGGGGGAGCAGTACTTC,CASSILGLTGEQYF
-,TRBV5-4,TRBJ2-7,-,TGTGCCAGCAGCTTGCGCGGCTCCTACGAGCAGTACTTC,CASSLRGSYEQYF
TRBD2,TRBV18,TRBJ2-1,once,TGTGCCAGCTCACCACCTGCGGGGGAGGGGACCTACAATGAGCAGTTCTTC,CASSPPAGEGTYNEQFF
-,TRBV2,TRBJ1-6,-,TGTGCCAGCACCAAAGAGGCTAGGCAAACCAATTCACCCCTCCACTTT,CASTKEARQTNSPLHF
-,TRBV10-3,TRBJ2-3,-,TGTGCCATCAGGTCCCAGGCGGGGATAGATACGCAGTATTTT,CAIRSQAGIDTQYF
TRBD1,TRBV5-1,TRBJ1-5,-,TGCGCCAGCAGCCTAGGGACAGGTGATCAGCCCCAGCATTTT,CASSLGTGDQPQHF
-,TRBV5-1,TRBJ1-4,-,TGCGCCAGCAGGCGATCAGGGACAACTAATGAAAAACTGTTTTTT,CASRRSGTTNEKLFF
TRBD2,TRBV5-1,TRBJ2-2,-,TGCGCCAGCAGCAGACGGGAGGGCGTGGGTACCGGGGAGCTGTTTTTT,CASSRREGVGTGELFF
-,TRBV7-3,TRBJ1-4,-,TGTGCCAGCAGCCCACCCAGGGAAAATGAAAAACTGTTTTTT,CASSPPRENEKLFF
-,TRBV19,TRBJ2-7,once,TGTGCCAGTAGTACCGGAGCCGCTGGTTTCTACGAGCAGTACTTC,CASSTGAAGFYEQYF
-,TRBV11-3,TRBJ2-7,-,TGTGCCAGCAGCTTACCGAACAGGGATGGGCACGAGCAGTACTTC,CASSLPNRDGHEQYF
-,TRBV15,TRBJ2-3,-,TGTGCCACCAGCAGAGAAAGGCGGGATACGCAGTATTTT,CATSRERRDTQYF
-,TRBV4-1,TRBJ2-2,-,TGCGCCAGCAGCCCCTTGAACACCGGGGAGCTGTTTTTT,CASSPLNTGELFF
-,TRBV18,TRBJ2-2,few,TGTGCCAGCTCACCGTTAGCCAGCCATCCCCACATGAACACCGGGGAGCTGTTTTTT,CASSPLASHPHMNTGELFF
TRBD2,TRBV4-2,TRBJ2-1,-,TGTGCCAGCAGCCAAGAAAGTTGGAGGGCTAGCGGGGGGGCCTACAATGAGCAGTTCTTC,CASSQESWRASGGAYNEQFF
-,TRBV6-1,TRBJ2-6,-,TGTGCCATCCGACTGGTTTCTGGGGCCAACGTCCTGACTTTC,CAIRLVSGANVLTF
-,TRBV5-6,TRBJ1-2,-,TGTGCCAGCAGCCTCGGCCGGGGGTTTAACTATGGCTACACCTTC,CASSLGRGFNYGYTF
TRBD1,TRBV6-6,TRBJ1-5,few,TGTGCCAGCAGCTACCGGGACAGATATCAGCCCCAGCATTTT,CASSYRDRYQPQHF
TRBD2,TRBV7-2,TRBJ2-3,-,TGTGCCAGCAGCCCTAGCGGGGGGTCAGATACGCAGTATTTT,CASSPSGGSDTQYF
-,TRBV28,TRBJ1-4,-,TGTGCCAGCAGTCGGGGAGGGGCTAATGAAAAACTGTTTTTT,CASSRGGANEKLFF
TRBD1,TRBV7-9,TRBJ1-6,-,TGTGCCAGCCGAACAGGGGGCGCGAGTTCACCCCTCCACTTT,CASRTGGASSPLHF
TRBD1,TRBV14,TRBJ1-6,-,TGTGCCAGCTCACATCAGGGGGCCCCAGCTTCACCCCTCCACTTT,CASSHQGAPASPLHF
-,TRBV25-1,TRBJ1-4,few,TGTGCCAGCATCGGACAGAACAATGAAAAACTGTTTTTT,CASIGQNNEKLFF
-,TRBV27,TRBJ2-4,-,TGTGCCAGCAGTTTATCGCCAGGGGCCACCAAAAACATTCAGTACTTC,CASSLSPGATKNIQYF
-,TRBV30,TRBJ1-1,-,TGTGCCTGGAGCAGTACAGGGAAGGGCACTGAAGCTTTCTTT,CAWSSTGKGTEAFF
-,TRBV5-1,TRBJ1-5,-,TGCGCCAGCAGCTGGGAGGGGGGCACTGATTGGCCCCAGCATTTT,CASSWEGGTDWPQHF
-,TRBV6-6,TRBJ2-1,-,TGTGCCAGCACAAGGGGTAATGAGCAGTTCTTC,CASTRGNEQFF
-,TRBV5-1,TRBJ2-7,-,TGCGCCAGCAGCGACCCTAGGGGACAATCCTACGAGCAGTACTTC,CASSDPRGQSYEQYF
TRBD2,TRBV7-2,TRBJ2-3,-,TGTGCCAGCAGCCTCACTAGCGGGGGTACCACAGATACGCAGTATTTT,CASSLTSGGTTDTQYF
-,TRBV7-9,TRBJ2-7,-,TGTTCCAGCAGCTTAGACGCGACTTTAATTACCTACGAGCAGTACTTC,CSSSLDATLITYEQYF
-,TRBV4-1,TRBJ2-7,-,TGCGCCAGCAGCCAAAGAGACAGTCTCTCCTACGAGCAGTACTTC,CASSQRDSLSYEQYF
-,TRBV6-1,TRBJ2-6,-,TGTGCCAGCAGTCCATTTTCTGGGGCCAACGTCCTGACTTTC,CASSPFSGANVLTF
-,TRBV11-3,TRBJ2-1,-,TGTGCCAGCAGCTTAGGCGGGGGCGTCATGTTCTTC,CASSLGGGVMFF
-,TRBV6-1,TRBJ2-1,-,TGTGCCAGCAGTGCAGGCATTGAGCAGTTCTTC,CASSAGIEQFF
TRBD1,TRBV2,TRBJ1-2,once,TGTGCCAGCAGAACGACAGGGGGCCGCCAGACTTTC,CASRTTGGRQTF
TRBD1,TRBV2,TRBJ1-1,-,TGTGCCAGCACTCCACAGGGGAACATGAACACTGAAGCTTTCTTT,CASTPQGNMNTEAFF
TRBD2,TRBV5-1,TRBJ2-7,-,TGCGCCAGCAGCCTAACTAGCGGGGGGACCTACGAGCAGTACTTC,CASSLTSGGTYEQYF
-,TRBV5-6,TRBJ2-7,-,TGTGCCAGCAGCCAGGACTACGAGCAGTACTTC,CASSQDYEQYF
-,TRBV4-2,TRBJ1-1,-,TGTGCCAGCAGCCAAGTTGCAGGTTGGAACACTGAAGCTTTCTTT,CASSQVAGWNTEAFF
TRBD1,TRBV29-1,TRBJ2-2,-,TGCAGCGGGGGTGGAACAGGACAGGGGGCAAGCGGGGAGCTGTTTTTT,CSGGGTGQGASGELFF
-,TRBV6-5,TRBJ1-5,-,TGTGCCAGCAGTTACTCGTTCCAGGGACAGCATTTT,CASSYSFQGQHF
TRBD1,TRBV7-9,TRBJ2-3,once,TGTGCCAGCAGCGCCCGGGACAGCTCGGATACGCAGTATTTT,CASSARDSSDTQYF
TRBD1,TRBV7-9,TRBJ2-1,-,TGTTCCAGCAGCTTACGTGCCGGGACAGGTATCGATGAGCAGTTCTTC,CSSSLRAGTGIDEQFF
TRBD1,TRBV7-9,TRBJ1-2,-,TGTGCCAGCAGCGTGTCCGGGGGGACAGGGTTGGGCTACACCTTC,CASSVSGGTGLGYTF
-,TRBV19,TRBJ2-7,few,TGTGCCAGTCGGGATTCCTACGAGCAGTACTTC,CASRDSYEQYF
TRBD1,TRBV5-1,TRBJ2-5,-,TGCGCCAGCAGCTCCCTACCTCAGGGGGAAAAGACCCAGTACTTC,CASSSLPQGEKTQYF
TRBD1,TRBV6-5,TRBJ2-3,-,TGTGCCAGCAGTTACACCGGGACAGGGGGCTCGGATACGCAGTATTTT,CASSYTGTGGSDTQYF
TRBD1,TRBV10-2,TRBJ2-7,-,TGCGCCAGCAGCAGGACAGGCCGCTACGAGCAGTACTTC,CASSRTGRYEQYF
TRBD1,TRBV5-4,TRBJ2-1,-,TGTGCCAGCAGCCCCGGGACAGACAATGAGCAGTTCTTC,CASSPGTDNEQFF
-,TRBV21-1,TRBJ2-2,-,TGTGCCAGCAGCAAAGGTGCCAGACGGCGGGATACCGGGGAGCTGTTTTTT,CASSKGARRRDTGELFF
-,TRBV5-4,TRBJ2-3,-,TGTGCCAGCAGCCTTGCTGAGGGGGTTTTTGATACGCAGTATTTT,CASSLAEGVFDTQYF
TRBD2,TRBV5-6,TRBJ2-3,-,TGTGCCAGCAGCTTGAAAGCGGGGGGGCAGTATTTT,CASSLKAGGQYF
TRBD1,TRBV6-6,TRBJ1-4,few,TGTGCCAGCAGTACGGGACAGGGCGGGTATGAAAAACTGTTTTTT,CASSTGQGGYEKLFF
TRBD2,TRBV7-2,TRBJ2-3,-,TGTGCCAGCAGCTTAGCGGGGCGGGGGAGCACAGATACGCAGTATTTT,CASSLAGRGSTDTQYF
TRBD1,TRBV27,TRBJ1-1,-,TGTGCCAGCAGCCTGGGACAGGGAAAGACTGAAGCTTTCTTT,CASSLGQGKTEAFF
-,TRBV6-4,TRBJ1-1,-,TGTGCCAGCAGAGAGAGGGAGAACACTGAAGCTTTCTTT,CASRERENTEAFF
TRBD1,TRBV19,TRBJ1-6,-,TGTGCCAGTAGTATAAGTGGACAGGGTACAGGAAGATCACCCCTCCACTTT,CASSISGQGTGRSPLHF
TRBD1,TRBV7-8,TRBJ1-2,-,TGTGCCAGCAGCAGCCTCGGGACAGGGGTTTTTTTCTATGGCTACACCTTC,CASSSLGTGVFFYGYTF
-,TRBV4-2,TRBJ2-2,-,TGTGCCAGCAGGCGACTAGGCACCGGGGAGCTGTTTTTT,CASRRLGTGELFF